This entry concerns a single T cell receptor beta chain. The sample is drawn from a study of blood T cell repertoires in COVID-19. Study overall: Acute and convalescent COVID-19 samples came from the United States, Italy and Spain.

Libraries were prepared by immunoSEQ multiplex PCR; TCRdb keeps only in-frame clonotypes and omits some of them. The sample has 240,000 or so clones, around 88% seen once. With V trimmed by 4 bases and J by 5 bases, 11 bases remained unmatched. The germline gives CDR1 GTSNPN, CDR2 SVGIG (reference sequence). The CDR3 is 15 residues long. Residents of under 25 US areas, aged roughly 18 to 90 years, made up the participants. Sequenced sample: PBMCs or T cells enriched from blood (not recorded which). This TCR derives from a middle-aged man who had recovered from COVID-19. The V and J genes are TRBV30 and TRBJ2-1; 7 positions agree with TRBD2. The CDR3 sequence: CAWTGDYRFNNEQFF. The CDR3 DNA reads TGTGCCTGGACCGGGGACTATCGGTTCAACAATGAGCAGTTCTTC.